What follows are 5 T cell receptor beta chains derived from one specimen sequenced in a study of CD8+CD57+ T cells in acquired aplastic anemia. Genomic DNA templated the TCR beta VDJ and CDR3 profiling. TCRdb re-derived calls from the reads in MiXCR, one entry per CDR3 protein. The sample consists of 50,000 to 70,000 distinct CDR3 sequences, roughly 54% of them appearing once. What was sequenced was sorted CD4+, CD8+, or CD8+CD57+ T cells (not recorded which) from PBMCs. The receptors shown here come from a human donor in good health, serving as a control.

This chain connects TRBV2 to TRBJ2-7; TRBD1 matches 8 bases. The CDR3 spans 17 residues. CDR1 is SNHLY, CDR2 FYNNEI, per germline. J was trimmed by 4 bases and V by 1 base; bases with no gene match: 12. In nucleotides, the CDR3 is TGTGCCAGCAGTGAAGACGGTAGGGTCAGGGGGCTATACGAGCAGTACTTC. Translated, it gives CASSEDGRVRGLYEQYF.

This clonotype was counted many times. The chain combines TRBV19 with TRBJ2-1, with D perhaps matching TRBD1 (7 bases). The CDR3 spans 14 residues. Germline V CDR1 and CDR2: LNHDA, SQIVND (reference sequence). Trimming took off 4 bases at V and 10 bases at J, with 17 bases between the two ends. CDR3 residues: CASSNPGGLGEQFF. The CDR3, as DNA: TGTGCCAGTAGTAACCCAGGGGGGTTGGGGGAGCAGTTCTTC.

V gene TRBV29-1 combines with J gene TRBJ1-4; weak D call: TRBD1 (6 bases). This CDR3 contains 13 residues. Per germline, CDR1 SQVTM and CDR2 ANQGSEA. V was trimmed by 6 bases and J by 5 bases, leaving 13 bases between them. CDR3 in amino acids: CSVVAGVNEKLFF. CDR3 nucleotide sequence: TGCAGCGTAGTGGCAGGGGTAAATGAAAAACTGTTTTTT.

This clonotype is labeled medium-sized (0.01 to 0.1%). The chain uses TRBV7-2 and TRBJ1-1; D gene unclear. With 5 bases removed from V and 1 base from J, the gap between germline ends came to 8 bases. This CDR3 has 13 residues. The germline V gene has CDR1 SGHTA and CDR2 FQGNSA. CDR3 sequence reads: CASSGWENTEAFF. For the CDR3, the DNA is TGTGCCAGCAGCGGGTGGGAGAACACTGAAGCTTTCTTT.

The rearrangement uses TRBV29-1 and TRBJ2-1; 7 bases fit TRBD2. V lost 8 bases, J lost 6 bases, and 4 bases stayed unmatched. The germline V gene encodes CDR1 SQVTM and CDR2 ANQGSEA. The CDR3 has 11 amino acids. CDR3 DNA sequence: TGCAGCAGGTCTAGCGGCAATGAGCAGTTCTTC. Translated, it gives CSRSSGNEQFF.